This passage covers 11 T cell receptor beta chains from one sample sequenced in a study of beta chain features in type 1 diabetes. Study-level findings and limits: Among patients with Type 1 diabetes, TCRB CDR3s were moderately but significantly shorter in every one of the four CD4+ subsets.

For these receptors, no antigen is known. Every bit of the isolated RNA underwent reverse transcription, so sequencing read expressed TCRB transcripts. TCRdb's table, derived via immunoSEQ multiplex PCR, lists solely in-frame clones and lacks some. The sample yields about 130,000 clones, roughly 10% seen once. The sample consisted of central memory CD4+ T cells from blood. All receptors derive from a man aged 30 to 45 with type 1 diabetes.

The CDR3, as DNA: TGTGCCAGCAGCTTAGGGCTAGCGGGGGGGCCCAGGGATACGCAGTATTTT. This sequence encodes CASSLGLAGGPRDTQYF. The chain has TRBV7-9 and TRBJ2-3; 12 bases are shared with TRBD2. The CDR3 has 17 residues. Germline V lookup: CDR1 SEHNR, CDR2 FQNEAQ (reference sequence). V lost 1 base to trimming and J lost 6 bases; unmatched junction nucleotides: 8.

This clone showed up just a few times. The CDR3 bases are TGCAGCGTTACCCCTCGGACAGCCTTAAACGAGCAGTACTTC. This gives the protein CSVTPRTALNEQYF. The chain employs TRBV29-1 and TRBJ2-7; a weak D match, TRBD1 (6 bases). Trimming removed 5 bases at V and 5 bases at J, with 19 bases between. Germline V CDR1 and CDR2: SQVTM, ANQGSEA. There are 14 residues in the CDR3.

V and J are TRBV25-1 and TRBJ1-1; no definite D call. The CDR3 has 11 amino acids. CDR1 MGHDK and CDR2 SYGVNS come from the germline V gene. Trimming took 0 bases from V and 8 from J, leaving 4 bases between them. The CDR3 sequence is CASSEYREAFF. The CDR3 DNA sequence: TGTGCCAGCAGTGAATACAGGGAAGCTTTCTTT.

The sample holds many counts of this clone. CDR3 nucleotides: TGTGCCAGTAATCGGCTAGCGCAAGGCTACAATGAGCAGTTCTTC. Protein product: CASNRLAQGYNEQFF. V usage is TRBV19 and J usage is TRBJ2-1; TRBD2 might be the D (6 bases). Germline CDR1 is LNHDA and CDR2 is SQIVND (reference sequence). Trimming shortened V by 7 bases and J by 3 bases, and 16 bases separated the two germline ends. This CDR3 spans 15 amino acids.

This chain joins TRBV6-5 and TRBJ2-5; no firm D call. Trimming pared 6 bases from V and 5 bases from J, leaving 13 bases between. Germline-derived CDR1 and CDR2 are MNHEY and SVGAGI. The CDR3 extends over 13 amino acids. Written as DNA, the CDR3 is TGTGCCAGCAGCACGAACCCTGCGGAGACCCAGTACTTC. Its translation is CASSTNPAETQYF.

This clone was counted only a few times. This sample includes further DNA sequences coding for the same CDR3. The chain combines TRBV7-9 with TRBJ2-3; D is unresolved. V lost 1 base to trimming and J lost 4 bases, with 6 bases between them. The CDR3 has 13 residues. The germline V gene encodes CDR1 SEHNR and CDR2 FQNEAQ (reference sequence). The CDR3 coding sequence is TGTGCCAGCAGCTTAGTGTCGGCAGATACGCAGTATTTT. It translates to CASSLVSADTQYF.

This clone showed up just a few times. J is TRBJ2-1 and V is TRBV4-2, with D possibly being TRBD1 (5 bases). In germline, CDR1 is LGHNA, CDR2 YNFKEQ. V lost 1 base and J lost 5, with 12 bases in between. The CDR3 spans 15 residues. The CDR3 coding sequence is TGTGCCAGCAGCCAAGTTCAGGGCACACACAATGAGCAGTTCTTC. It is translated as CASSQVQGTHNEQFF.

This rearrangement joins TRBV29-1 to TRBJ2-7, with TRBD1 as a possible D gene (6 bases). CDR1 and CDR2 from the germline V gene are SQVTM and ANQGSEA. The CDR3 spans 14 residues. Trimming took off 6 bases at V and 3 bases at J, with 18 bases between the two ends. CDR3 bases: TGCAGCGTCAAAAACGGTATAGGGGGCTACGAGCAGTACTTC. This gives the protein CSVKNGIGGYEQYF.

The CDR3 DNA follows: TGTGCCAGCAGCGGGGGGCAGGGGGCGTACTATGGCTACACCTTC. Protein product: CASSGGQGAYYGYTF. J is TRBJ1-2 and V is TRBV5-5; 8 bases agree with TRBD1. The CDR3 is 15 amino acids. The junction had 8 bases not matched to a gene; V was cut back by 4 bases and J by 3 bases. Germline lookup yields CDR1 SGHKS and CDR2 YYEKEE (reference sequence).

The chain recombines TRBV19 with TRBJ2-2; 7 bases agree with TRBD1. The junction had 1 base not matched to a gene; V was cut back by 4 bases and J by 5 bases. CDR1 is LNHDA, CDR2 SQIVND, per germline (reference sequence). The CDR3 length is 13 residues. The CDR3 DNA is TGTGCCAGTAGTAAACAGGGGACCGGGGAGCTGTTTTTT. This encodes CASSKQGTGELFF. The full variable domain, rest sourced from reference TRBV19 and TRBJ2-2, is DGGITQSPKYLFRKEGQNVTLSCEQNLNHDAMYWYRQDPGQGLRLIYYSQIVNDFQKGDIAEGYSVSREKKESFPLTVTSAQKNPTAFYLCASSKQGTGELFFGEGSRLTVL.

This clone was found a few times. The genes are TRBV6-6 and TRBJ1-6; D not certain. The V gene's germline CDR1 is MNHNY and CDR2 SVGAGI (reference sequence). The CDR3 loop spans 13 amino acids. V lost 5 bases to trimming and J lost 9 bases, with 11 bases between them. CDR3 protein: CASSGALGSPLHF. The CDR3 DNA sequence: TGTGCCAGCAGTGGAGCATTGGGTTCACCCCTCCACTTT.